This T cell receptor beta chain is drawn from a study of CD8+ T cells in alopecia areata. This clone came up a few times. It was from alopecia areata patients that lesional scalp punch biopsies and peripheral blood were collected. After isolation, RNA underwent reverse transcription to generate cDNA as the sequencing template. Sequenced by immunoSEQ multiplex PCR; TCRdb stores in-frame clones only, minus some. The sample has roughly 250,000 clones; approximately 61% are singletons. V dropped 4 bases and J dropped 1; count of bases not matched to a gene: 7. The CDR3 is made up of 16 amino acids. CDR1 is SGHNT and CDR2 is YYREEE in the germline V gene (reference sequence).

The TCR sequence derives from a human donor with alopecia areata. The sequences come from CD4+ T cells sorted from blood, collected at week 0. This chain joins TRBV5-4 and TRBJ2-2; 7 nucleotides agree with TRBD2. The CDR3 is CASSPPKRGNTGELFF. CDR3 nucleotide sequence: TGTGCCAGCAGCCCCCCGAAGCGGGGGAACACCGGGGAGCTGTTTTTT.